The clone carrying this TCR beta chain appeared many times. What it recognizes is unknown. Arm-PCR of CDR3 regions and iRepertoire HTBI primers were used to build TCR beta libraries. From the multiplex PCR reads, TCRdb called clonotypes with MiXCR, one entry per CDR3 protein. The data show approximately 300,000 distinct CDR3 sequences, over 15% seen once. This CDR3 spans 17 amino acids. Losses at the gene ends were 10 bases for V and 0 bases for J; bases not matched to a gene: 13. Germline V gene sequence: CDR1 LNHDA, CDR2 SQIVND (reference sequence). This sample is drawn from a study of regulatory T cells in long-lasting Graves disease. Overall study results and limits: The small sample size may have reduced accuracy. Thyroid tissue was not sampled; only peripheral blood was. Persistent disease favored TRBV28, TRBJ1-2 and TRBJ2-5.

Time point defined: newly diagnosed GD, antithyroid drugs for less than 3 months. RNA from PBMCs was the source of the TCR library. This receptor was taken from a female donor with Graves disease. V gene TRBV19 combines with J gene TRBJ1-5; 9 bases match TRBD1. The specimen was peripheral blood mononuclear cells (PBMCs), collected at new diagnosis, from a patient treated with antithyroid drugs. CDR3 residues: CATHTPGTGISNQPQHF. The DNA of the CDR3 is TGTGCCACACACACGCCCGGGACAGGGATTAGCAATCAGCCCCAGCATTTT.